These T cell receptor beta chains were read from a single sample in a study of cytomegalovirus exposure and HLA in healthy donors. The assay was immunoSEQ multiplex PCR, and TCRdb's table has in-frame clones only and misses some. The data hold 120,000 or so clones, with 80% observed a single time. The sample consisted of PBMCs. These receptors were obtained from a man aged 25-40 years in good health and CMV-seropositive. Both conserved end residues are part of each CDR3. A D gene is named only where the DNA matches it firmly. Size is stated for part of the rows, as once, few or many counts, or as a class when the clone is expanded.

J gene | D gene | clone size | V gene | CDR3 DNA | CDR3 protein
TRBJ1-1 | - | - | TRBV18 | TGTGCCAGCTCACCTCAGAAGAACACTGAAGCTTTCTTT | CASSPQKNTEAFF
TRBJ2-3 | TRBD1 | few | TRBV5-1 | TGCGCCAGCAGCTTCAGACAGGGGTCTAGCACAGATACGCAGTATTTT | CASSFRQGSSTDTQYF
TRBJ2-2 | - | - | TRBV19 | TGTGCCAGTAGTATAGTTCGGAACACCGGGGAGCTGTTTTTT | CASSIVRNTGELFF
TRBJ1-5 | - | - | TRBV2 | TGTGCCAGCAGTGATGCAGGGGTACCCAATCAGCCCCAGCATTTT | CASSDAGVPNQPQHF
TRBJ1-6 | - | - | TRBV21-1 | TGTGCCAGCAGCAAAGGTAGAGGTTTCCCGTGCGGTAATTCACCCCTCCACTTT | CASSKGRGFPCGNSPLHF
TRBJ1-1 | - | once | TRBV28 | TGTGCCAGCAGTTTGTCCGGGGTTTCACACACTGAAGCTTTCTTT | CASSLSGVSHTEAFF
TRBJ1-2 | - | - | TRBV7-8 | TGTGCCAGCAGCCTCGACAGCTATGGCTACACCTTC | CASSLDSYGYTF
TRBJ2-5 | TRBD2 | - | TRBV15 | TGTGCCACCAGCAGAGATGGTGGACTAGCGGAGACCCAGTACTTC | CATSRDGGLAETQYF
TRBJ1-2 | - | - | TRBV5-1 | TGCGCCAGCAGCTTGAACTCTCCGCGCAATGGCTACACCTTC | CASSLNSPRNGYTF
TRBJ2-7 | TRBD2 | few | TRBV30 | TGTGCCTGGAGTCTTCTTGGACTAGCGGGGGCCTCCTACGAGCAGTACTTC | CAWSLLGLAGASYEQYF
TRBJ1-2 | TRBD1 | once | TRBV12-5 | TGTGCTAGTGGTGCGGGACAGGGAATTTTCGGCTACACCTTC | CASGAGQGIFGYTF
TRBJ1-1 | TRBD1 | few | TRBV6-5 | TGTGCCAGCAGTCGAAGACAGGGGGGCAACACTGAAGCTTTCTTT | CASSRRQGGNTEAFF
TRBJ1-1 | - | - | TRBV28 | TGTGCCAGCAGCGGGGGTAACACTGAAGCTTTCTTT | CASSGGNTEAFF
TRBJ2-5 | - | - | TRBV9 | TGTGCCAGCAGCGTAGGGGGGGGCAGAGAGACCCAGTACTTC | CASSVGGGRETQYF
TRBJ1-2 | TRBD1 | - | TRBV6-5 | TGTGCCAGCAGCGCCGACAGGGGGCGAGGATATGGCTACACCTTC | CASSADRGRGYGYTF
TRBJ1-2 | - | - | TRBV12-5 | TGTGCTAGTGGTTTGAACCACAGGGTAATTTTTGGCTACACCTTC | CASGLNHRVIFGYTF
TRBJ2-2 | - | - | TRBV11-2 | TGTGCCAGCAGCTATCCCCTGCTGTTTTTT | CASSYPLLFF
TRBJ2-7 | - | - | TRBV7-3 | TGTGCCAGCAGCTCCAGGGGATCCTACGAGCAGTACTTC | CASSSRGSYEQYF